This T cell receptor (beta chain) was identified during a study of STAT5B mutations in CD4+ large granular lymphocyte leukemia. Study-wide background: Among healthy controls, a particular HLA allele went with more CDR3 'QG' motifs. Study-wide findings and caveats: Higher CD4+ than CD8+ T-LGLL clonality might reflect small sample size. No patients shared main leukemic clonotypes, though roughly 27% appeared at low frequency elsewhere.

Here immunoSEQ multiplex PCR was the method, and the copy in TCRdb shows in-frame clones only, minus some. The sample has tens of thousands of clones, less than 85% seen once. For this clone: Antigen specificity is unknown.

Sequencing was carried out using CD4+ T cells from blood buffy coats. The TCR originated in a human donor in good health.

CDR3 DNA sequence: TGTGCCAGCAGTTACTCGAGGTGGTACCAAGAGACCCAGTACTTC. This codes for CASSYSRWYQETQYF. V is TRBV6-5 and J is TRBJ2-7, with D unclear. The end of the DNA is better explained by TRBJ2-5, so the J call may be wrong. CDR1 is MNHEY and CDR2 is SVGAGI in the germline V gene. The CDR3 totals 15 residues.